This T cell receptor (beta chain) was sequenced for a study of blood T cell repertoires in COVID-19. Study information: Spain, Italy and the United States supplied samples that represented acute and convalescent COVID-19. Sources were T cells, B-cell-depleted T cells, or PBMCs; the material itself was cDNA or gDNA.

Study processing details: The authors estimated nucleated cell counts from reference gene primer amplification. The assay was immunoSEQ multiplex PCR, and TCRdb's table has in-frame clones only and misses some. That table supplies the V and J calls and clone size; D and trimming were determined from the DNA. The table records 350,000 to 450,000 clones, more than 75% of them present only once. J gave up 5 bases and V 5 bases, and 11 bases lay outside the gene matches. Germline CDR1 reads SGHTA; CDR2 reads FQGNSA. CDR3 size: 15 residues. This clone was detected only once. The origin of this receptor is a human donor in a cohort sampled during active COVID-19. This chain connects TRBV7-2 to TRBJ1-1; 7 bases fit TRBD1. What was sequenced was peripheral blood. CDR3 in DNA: TGTGCCAGCAGCCCCGTGACGACAGGGTATACTGAAGCTTTCTTT. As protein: CASSPVTTGYTEAFF.